A single sample is the source of the 26 T cell receptor beta chains below, sequenced in a study of radiotherapy plus CTLA-4 blockade in lung cancer. Sequencing was performed with immunoSEQ multiplex PCR; in TCRdb, only in-frame clones are kept and a portion is missing. The table records 35,000 to 45,000 clones, about 70% of them present only once. The sample was peripheral blood, taken from a patient treated with radiotherapy plus ipilimumab. Receptors originate from a human donor with non-small cell lung cancer who had a partial response to radiotherapy plus ipilimumab.

The sample holds a few counts of this clone. This chain links TRBV6-5 with TRBJ2-5; the match to TRBD1 covers 7 bases. Germline CDR1 reads MNHEY; CDR2 reads SVGAGI. This CDR3 spans 13 amino acids. V gave up 5 bases and J gave up 3 bases; unmatched junction bases: 3. Written as DNA, the CDR3 is TGTGCCAGCAGTAACGGACAGGAAGAGACCCAGTACTTC. Translating gives CASSNGQEETQYF.

The chain uses TRBV7-6 and TRBJ2-1, with D hard to call. The CDR3 length is 13 residues. Deletions cut 4 bases from V and 7 bases from J, with 11 bases between. Germline values: CDR1 SGHVS, CDR2 FNYEAQ. The CDR3 bases are TGTGCCAGCAGCTCAACCCCCCTAAATGAGCAGTTCTTC. This sequence encodes CASSSTPLNEQFF.

The chain employs TRBV7-9 and TRBJ2-7, with 7 positions matching TRBD2. The germline V gene encodes CDR1 SEHNR and CDR2 FQNEAQ (reference sequence). This CDR3 is built from 16 residues. V was clipped by 5 bases and J by 2 bases; unmatched bases: 12. CDR3 loop: CASSTLGWGGAYEQYF. The CDR3 region has the DNA TGTGCCAGCAGCACTCTTGGTTGGGGGGGGGCCTACGAGCAGTACTTC. Full variable domain (rest looked up from reference TRBV7-9 and TRBJ2-7): DTGVSQNPRHKITKRGQNVTFRCDPISEHNRLYWYRQTLGQGPEFLTYFQNEAQLEKSRLLSDRFSAERPKGSFSTLEIQRTEQGDSAMYLCASSTLGWGGAYEQYFGPGTRLTVT.

This chain connects TRBV19 to TRBJ1-5; D remains unclear. The CDR3 runs to 14 residues. Germline CDR1 reads LNHDA; CDR2 reads SQIVND (reference sequence). Trimming shortened V by 3 bases and J by 8 bases, and 14 bases separated the two germline ends. Here the CDR3 reads CASSMRREWEPQHF. CDR3 nucleotide sequence: TGTGCCAGTAGTATGAGGAGGGAATGGGAGCCCCAGCATTTT.

To note about this clone: A read error may account for a junction end that differs from germline. This chain joins TRBV7-7 and TRBJ2-5, with D tentatively TRBD1 (5 bases). This CDR3 contains 15 residues. In germline, CDR1 is SSHAT, CDR2 FNYEAQ (reference sequence). The CDR3 nucleotides read TGTGCTAGCAGCTTAGCTGCTGCCAGGGAAGAGACCCAGTACTTC. Protein: CASSLAAAREETQYF. Full variable domain (remainder filled in from reference TRBV7-7 and TRBJ2-5): GAGVSQSPRYKVTKRGQDVTLRCDPISSHATLYWYQQALGQGPEFLTYFNYEAQPDKSGLPSDRFSAERPEGSISTLTIQRTEQRDSAMYRCASSLAAAREETQYFGPGTRLLVL.

The chain employs TRBV27 and TRBJ2-3, with 8 bases that match TRBD1. CDR3 size: 15 residues. Germline CDR1 and CDR2: MNHEY and SMNVEV (reference sequence). The V gene end was trimmed by 2 bases and the J gene end by 2 bases; junction bases not matched to a gene: 3. CDR3 sequence (DNA): TGTGCCAGCAGTTTACAGGGGGCCCCCACAGATACGCAGTATTTT. Translating it yields CASSLQGAPTDTQYF.

This chain joins TRBV5-1 and TRBJ2-1; TRBD2 agrees at 7 bases. V was clipped by 4 bases and J by 2 bases; unmatched bases: 6. Germline loops: CDR1 SGHRS, CDR2 YFSETQ. The CDR3 is 15 residues long. The CDR3 sequence is CASSLQRGPYNEQFF. CDR3 sequence (DNA): TGCGCCAGCAGCCTCCAGCGGGGCCCCTACAATGAGCAGTTCTTC. Filled out from reference TRBV5-1 and TRBJ2-1, the complete variable domain reads KAGVTQTPRYLIKTRGQQVTLSCSPISGHRSVSWYQQTPGQGLQFLFEYFSETQRNKGNFPGRFSGRQFSNSRSEMNVSTLELGDSALYLCASSLQRGPYNEQFFGPGTRLTVL.

About this clone: The junction departs from the called germline gene at one end, perhaps through a read error. The sample carries other DNA sequences with the same CDR3. The V and J genes are TRBV27 and TRBJ2-1; D is perhaps TRBD2 (6 bases). Germline CDR1 is MNHEY and CDR2 is SMNVEV (reference sequence). This CDR3 spans 16 amino acids. The CDR3 here is CASSLNTGDHYNEQFF. DNA for the CDR3: TGTGCTAGCAGTTTGAATACGGGGGACCACTACAATGAGCAGTTCTTC.

This clone has more than one count but fewer than ten. This chain joins TRBV5-4 and TRBJ2-2; 11 positions match TRBD1. Germline V lookup: CDR1 SGHNT, CDR2 YYREEE (reference sequence). V was pared by 4 bases and J by 5 bases, with 10 bases of the junction left unmatched. The CDR3 is 17 residues long. This CDR3 is CASSPGTGGGRTGELFF. The DNA for the CDR3 is TGTGCCAGCAGCCCAGGGACAGGGGGGGGTCGGACCGGGGAGCTGTTTTTT.

V usage is TRBV30 and J usage is TRBJ1-3, with a weak D call TRBD1 (6 bases). CDR1 is GTSNPN, CDR2 SVGIG, per germline (reference sequence). This CDR3 spans 12 amino acids. V was cut by 3 bases and J by 4 bases, with 7 bases left in between. CDR3 nucleotides: TGTGCCTGGAGGGACAGAGGAAACACCATATATTTT. It is translated as CAWRDRGNTIYF.

As to this clone: Compared with germline, one end of the junction differs, possibly owing to a read error. V gene TRBV19 combines with J gene TRBJ2-3; 7 bases map to TRBD2. There are 12 residues in the CDR3. The germline V gene encodes CDR1 LNHDA and CDR2 SQIVND (reference sequence). The CDR3 nucleotides are TGTGCCAGTCGTATAGCGGGAGATACGCAGTATTTT. Translation gives CASRIAGDTQYF.

This chain connects TRBV7-8 to TRBJ2-7, with D maybe TRBD2 (5 bases). V was cut by 4 bases and J by 7 bases, with 11 bases left in between. The CDR3 consists of 12 residues. Germline V lookup: CDR1 SGHVS, CDR2 FQNEAQ. CDR3 protein: CASSSGWREQYF. As DNA, the CDR3 is TGTGCCAGCAGCTCCGGGTGGAGGGAGCAGTACTTC.

The chain couples TRBV10-1 to TRBJ2-4, with 10 bases that match TRBD2. Germline V CDR1 and CDR2: WNHNN, SYGVQD (reference sequence). The V and J ends lost 3 bases and 7 bases, in that order; junction bases with no gene match: 9. The CDR3 runs to 16 residues. For the CDR3, the DNA is TGCGCCAGCAGTGACGGGGCTAGCGGGAGTTTGAACATTCAGTACTTC. Encoded protein: CASSDGASGSLNIQYF.

V usage is TRBV19 and J usage is TRBJ1-1; D gene uncertain. The CDR3 sequence is 14 residues long. The V end was cut by 2 bases, the J end by 1 base, with 8 bases between. Germline CDR1 is LNHDA and CDR2 is SQIVND (reference sequence). In nucleotides, the CDR3 is TGTGCCAGTAGTATATCGAGGCAGAACACTGAAGCTTTCTTT. Translated: CASSISRQNTEAFF.

V is TRBV6-5 and J is TRBJ2-2; 8 nucleotides match TRBD1. Looked up from germline, CDR1 is MNHEY and CDR2 is SVGAGI. V shed 8 bases, J shed 7 bases, and the junction held 12 bases outside the gene matches. The CDR3 is 15 amino acids. This CDR3 reads CASGVSGGSVGELFF. As DNA, the CDR3 is TGTGCCAGCGGGGTCTCAGGGGGCAGTGTCGGGGAGCTGTTTTTT.

This clone has a handful of counts. V and J are TRBV6-5 and TRBJ2-7; a weak D match, TRBD2 (6 bases). V lost 2 bases to trimming and J lost 3 bases, with 8 bases between them. This CDR3 spans 13 amino acids. Germline V gives CDR1 MNHEY, CDR2 SVGAGI. Here the CDR3 reads CASSYQGLYEQYF. CDR3 nucleotide sequence: TGTGCCAGCAGTTACCAGGGACTCTACGAGCAGTACTTC.

This rearrangement joins TRBV5-4 to TRBJ2-1; 16 nucleotides align to TRBD2. Germline V CDR1 and CDR2: SGHNT, YYREEE (reference sequence). The J segment lost 9 bases and the V segment lost 7 bases, leaving 7 bases of the junction unmatched. This CDR3 is 15 amino acids long. The CDR3 here is CASGGLAGGTGEQFF. DNA for the CDR3: TGTGCCAGCGGGGGACTAGCGGGAGGGACCGGTGAGCAGTTCTTC.

Comment on this clone: A junction boundary mismatches the germline segment, possibly from a read error. The V call is TRBV10-3, the J call TRBJ1-5; D is uncertain. The CDR3 is 15 amino acids. Germline V gene sequence: CDR1 ENHRY, CDR2 SYGVKD. This CDR3 is CATSGKTSNDQPQHF. The CDR3 bases are TGTGCCACCAGTGGAAAAACTTCCAACGATCAGCCCCAGCATTTT.

The chain joins TRBV7-2 to TRBJ1-6; 10 bases align to TRBD1. V lost 5 bases to trimming and J lost 10 bases; unmatched junction nucleotides: 8. The germline gives CDR1 SGHTA, CDR2 FQGNSA. The CDR3 contains 15 residues. The CDR3 DNA follows: TGTGCCAGCAGCCGCCTGGGGACAGGGGTCTCACCCCTCCACTTT. Its protein is CASSRLGTGVSPLHF. Combining the CDR3 with reference TRBV7-2 and TRBJ1-6 gives the whole variable domain GAGVSQSPSNKVTEKGKDVELRCDPISGHTALYWYRQSLGQGLEFLIYFQGNSAPDKSGLPSDRFSAERTGGSVSTLTIQRTQQEDSAVYLCASSRLGTGVSPLHFGNGTRLTVT.

This clone occurred once. The chain is built from TRBV2 and TRBJ2-7; the match to TRBD1 covers 8 bases. With 6 bases clipped from V and 5 bases from J, the junction kept 3 bases outside the gene matches. Per germline, CDR1 SNHLY and CDR2 FYNNEI. CDR3 length equals 12 residues. The CDR3 is CASRLQGDEQYF. DNA of the CDR3: TGTGCCAGCAGACTACAGGGGGACGAGCAGTACTTC.

CDR3 loop: CSVELQGTYGYTF. The CDR3 DNA reads TGCAGCGTTGAGCTACAGGGTACTTATGGCTACACCTTC. The chain carries TRBV29-1 and TRBJ1-2; maybe TRBD1 (6 bases). This CDR3 region has 13 residues. Deletions cut 3 bases from V and 5 bases from J, with 13 bases between. CDR1 is SQVTM and CDR2 is ANQGSEA in the germline V gene.

This chain uses TRBV6-6 with TRBJ1-1; D not certain. In germline, CDR1 is MNHNY, CDR2 SVGAGI (reference sequence). The V end lost 7 bases, the J end lost 1 base, and 13 bases lay between the germline ends. The CDR3 runs 14 residues. CDR3 region: CASNLRGENTEAFF. In DNA, the CDR3 is TGTGCCAGCAATTTGAGAGGAGAGAACACTGAAGCTTTCTTT.

V gene TRBV5-6 combines with J gene TRBJ1-2, with 9 positions matching TRBD1. CDR3 length: 17 amino acids. With V trimmed by 2 bases and J by 2 bases, 10 bases remained unmatched. Germline CDR1 SGHDT, CDR2 YYEEEE. This CDR3 is CASSLERDREVNYGYTF. CDR3 DNA sequence: TGTGCCAGCAGCTTAGAACGGGACAGGGAGGTCAACTATGGCTACACCTTC.

V and J are TRBV9 and TRBJ2-1; 8 bases map to TRBD2. Trimming removed 1 base from V and 3 bases from J; junction bases left unmatched: 3. This CDR3 has 15 residues. The germline V gene encodes CDR1 SGDLS and CDR2 YYNGEE. The CDR3 nucleotides are TGTGCCAGCAGCGTACGGGCGGGGGGCTACAATGAGCAGTTCTTC. Its translation is CASSVRAGGYNEQFF. The full variable domain, with the rest looked up from reference TRBV9 and TRBJ2-1, is DSGVTQTPKHLITATGQRVTLRCSPRSGDLSVYWYQQSLDQGLQFLIQYYNGEERAKGNILERFSAQQFPDLHSELNLSSLELGDSALYFCASSVRAGGYNEQFFGPGTRLTVL.

This clone was counted between two and nine times. The chain is built from TRBV5-1 and TRBJ1-4; a possible D gene is TRBD1 (6 bases). The CDR3 spans 14 residues. The germline CDR1 and CDR2 sequences are SGHRS and YFSETQ. With 3 bases removed from V and 5 bases from J, the gap between germline ends came to 11 bases. CDR3 nucleotides: TGCGCCAGCAGCTATGGACAGCGGAATGAAAAACTGTTTTTT. Translated: CASSYGQRNEKLFF.

This chain joins TRBV30 and TRBJ1-1, with 7 bases fitting TRBD1. The CDR3 runs to 14 residues. J gave up 1 base and V 1 base, and 3 bases lay outside the gene matches. Germline loops: CDR1 GTSNPN, CDR2 SVGIG (reference sequence). CDR3 sequence: CAWSAGGGNTEAFF. Written as DNA, the CDR3 is TGTGCCTGGAGTGCAGGGGGAGGGAACACTGAAGCTTTCTTT.